The clone carrying this T cell receptor (beta chain) was picked up a small number of times. Primers for the PCR totalled 60 Vbeta and 13 Jbeta. Original handling: Later, roughly 86 million unique TCR beta chains were counted in an analysis, and approximately 9.9 million of them were shared. Sequencing used immunoSEQ multiplex PCR; TCRdb keeps in-frame clones, though not all of them. That table gives V, J and clone size, and the DNA gave D and trimming. The sample comprises approximately 130,000 clones, about 83% of which are singletons, and roughly 1.2% rests with the top ten. This specimen belongs to a study of cytomegalovirus exposure and HLA in healthy donors. Study-wide background: Out of 300 to 500 genotyped donors, about 76% belonged to the Caucasian-associated ancestry cluster.

The CDR3 is made up of 15 amino acids. Trimming took off 1 base at V and 2 bases at J, with 9 bases between the two ends. Looked up from germline, CDR1 is LNHDA and CDR2 is SQIVND (reference sequence). Each donor's status was that of a healthy bone marrow donor. At sampling all donors were nominally healthy, likely with unrecorded immune exposures. This chain connects TRBV19 to TRBJ2-1; tentatively, D is TRBD2 (6 bases). The sequenced material came from PBMCs. This sequence originates from a girl aged 2 to 10 in good health and CMV-seronegative. CDR3 DNA sequence: TGTGCCAGTAGTATAGCGGGAGATCCCTACAATGAGCAGTTCTTC. Translation gives CASSIAGDPYNEQFF.